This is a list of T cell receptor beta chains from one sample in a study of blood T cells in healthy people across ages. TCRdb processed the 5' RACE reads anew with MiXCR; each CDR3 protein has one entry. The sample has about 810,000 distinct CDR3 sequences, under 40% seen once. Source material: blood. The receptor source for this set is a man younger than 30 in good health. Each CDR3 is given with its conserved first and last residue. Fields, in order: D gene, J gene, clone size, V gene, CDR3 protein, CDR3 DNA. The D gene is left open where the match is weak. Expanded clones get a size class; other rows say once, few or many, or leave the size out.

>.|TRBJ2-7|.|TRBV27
CASSPTFLGSYEQYF
TGTGCCAGCAGTCCCACGTTCTTAGGGTCCTACGAGCAGTACTTC
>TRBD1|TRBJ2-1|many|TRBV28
CASSLMGQTINEQFF
TGTGCCAGCAGTTTAATGGGACAGACCATAAATGAGCAGTTCTTC
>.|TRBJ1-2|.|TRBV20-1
CSAREPGNYGYTF
TGCAGTGCTAGAGAGCCAGGGAATTATGGCTACACCTTC
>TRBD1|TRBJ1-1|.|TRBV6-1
CASSWDRGLNTEAFF
TGTGCCAGCAGTTGGGACAGGGGGCTCAACACTGAAGCTTTCTTT
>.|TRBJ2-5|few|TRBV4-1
CASSQKPWETQEILGSTQYF
TGCGCCAGCAGCCAAAAGCCCTGGGAGACCCAAGAGATATTGGGGTCGACCCAGTACTTC
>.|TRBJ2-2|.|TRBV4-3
CASSQVSNTGELFF
TGCGCCAGCAGCCAAGTTTCCAACACCGGGGAGCTGTTTTTT
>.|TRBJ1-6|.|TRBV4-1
CASSQEGGPGYSYNSPLHF
TGCGCCAGCAGCCAAGAGGGGGGCCCAGGATATTCCTATAATTCACCCCTCCACTTT
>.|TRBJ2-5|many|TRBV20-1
CSAGNGGGAQETQYF
TGCAGTGCTGGGAACGGGGGTGGTGCTCAAGAGACCCAGTACTTC
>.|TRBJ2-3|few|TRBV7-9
CASSLASTVGTETQYF
TGTGCCAGCAGCTTAGCGTCCACCGTCGGCACAGAGACGCAGTATTTT
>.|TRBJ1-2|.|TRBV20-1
CSARGSTNCGYTF
TGCAGTGCTAGAGGGTCCACTAACTGTGGCTACACCTTT
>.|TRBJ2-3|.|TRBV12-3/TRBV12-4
CASSDQTPTDTQYF
TGTGCCAGCAGTGACCAAACACCCACAGATACGCAGTATTTT
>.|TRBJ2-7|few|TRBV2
CASTAQVIYEQYF
TGTGCCAGCACCGCACAGGTAATCTACGAGCAGTACTTC
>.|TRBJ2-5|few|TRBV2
CASSETSTFETQYF
TGTGCCAGCAGTGAAACTAGCACTTTCGAGACCCAGTACTTC
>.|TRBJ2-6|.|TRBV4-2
CASSQVGSGRVSGANVLTF
TGTGCCAGCAGCCAAGTTGGGTCAGGACGTGTCTCTGGGGCCAACGTCCTGACTTTC
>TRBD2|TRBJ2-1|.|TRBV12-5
CASGGLAGGLTYNEQFF
TGTGCTAGTGGCGGACTAGCGGGGGGCCTCACCTACAATGAGCAGTTCTTC
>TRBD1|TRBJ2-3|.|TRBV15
CATSRVWTGGSTDTQYF
TGTGCCACCAGCAGGGTGTGGACAGGGGGATCCACAGATACGCAGTATTTT